Each of the 22 T cell receptor beta chains below was sequenced from the same sample in a study of blood T cell repertoires in COVID-19. Profiling relied on immunoSEQ multiplex PCR, and the TCRdb table lists in-frame clones only, not all of them. The profile covers approximately 77,000 clones, with roughly 88% appearing a single time and roughly 2% taken by the ten largest. The sequenced sample consisted of peripheral blood. The receptors shown here come from a man in his thirties or forties with acute or convalescent COVID-19.

V is TRBV5-5 and J is TRBJ1-5; D might be TRBD1 (5 bases). V dropped 4 bases and J dropped 7 bases, with 15 bases sitting between them. CDR3 size: 14 residues. Per the germline V gene, CDR1 is SGHKS and CDR2 is YYEKEE (reference sequence). The CDR3 is CASSRGGVGQPQHF. For the CDR3, the DNA is TGTGCCAGCAGCCGAGGAGGGGTTGGGCAGCCCCAGCATTTT.

The genes are TRBV5-4 and TRBJ2-2, with D perhaps TRBD1 (6 bases). Per germline, CDR1 SGHNT and CDR2 YYREEE (reference sequence). V was trimmed by 4 bases and J by 3 bases, leaving 13 bases between them. There are 15 residues in the CDR3. CDR3 loop: CASSRDRRDTGELFF. The DNA of the CDR3 is TGTGCCAGCAGCCGAGACAGGCGCGACACCGGGGAGCTGTTTTTT. Full variable domain (missing parts from reference TRBV5-4 and TRBJ2-2): ETGVTQSPTHLIKTRGQQVTLRCSSQSGHNTVSWYQQALGQGPQFIFQYYREEENGRGNFPPRFSGLQFPNYSSELNVNALELDDSALYLCASSRDRRDTGELFFGEGSRLTVL.

The chain is built from TRBV15 and TRBJ1-2; 12 bases are shared with TRBD1. The CDR3 contains 17 residues. V lost 5 bases to trimming and J lost 4 bases; unmatched junction nucleotides: 11. Per germline, CDR1 LNHNV and CDR2 YYDKDF (reference sequence). In DNA, the CDR3 is TGTGCCACCAGCTCCCGGGACAGGGGGCCGACCCCCTATGGCTACACCTTC. Amino acid sequence: CATSSRDRGPTPYGYTF.

The chain employs TRBV12-3 or TRBV12-4 and TRBJ2-2, with D unclear. The length of the CDR3 is 13 residues. V was pared by 2 bases and J by 6 bases, with 7 bases between. CDR3 residues: CASSLIAAGELFF. Here the CDR3 DNA reads TGTGCCAGCAGTTTAATAGCAGCCGGGGAGCTGTTTTTT.

This chain joins TRBV6-8 and TRBJ2-7; tentatively, D is TRBD2 (5 bases). Germline V gives CDR1 MNHGY, CDR2 SAAAGT. The CDR3 contains 12 residues. The V end was cut by 7 bases, the J end by 6 bases, with 13 bases between. Here the CDR3 DNA reads TGTGCCAGCATAAATCTAGCCGGCGAGCAGTACTTC. Encoded protein: CASINLAGEQYF.

This chain uses TRBV2 with TRBJ2-5; a weak D match, TRBD2 (6 bases). CDR1 is SNHLY, CDR2 FYNNEI, per germline. V lost 3 bases, J lost 5 bases, and 16 bases lay in between. CDR3 length: 15 residues. The CDR3 is CASSDFWPGDETQYF. CDR3 in DNA: TGTGCCAGCAGTGATTTTTGGCCGGGGGATGAGACCCAGTACTTC. Full variable domain (outside the CDR3, taken from reference TRBV2 and TRBJ2-5): EPEVTQTPSHQVTQMGQEVILRCVPISNHLYFYWYRQILGQKVEFLVSFYNNEISEKSEIFDDQFSVERPDGSNFTLKIRSTKLEDSAMYFCASSDFWPGDETQYFGPGTRLLVL.

This clone was recorded a few times. This sequence joins TRBV4-1 and TRBJ1-4; 8 bases fit TRBD1. Germline CDR1 MGHRA, CDR2 YSYEKL. J lost 8 bases, V lost 4 bases, and 9 bases had no gene match. The CDR3 is 15 residues long. The CDR3 coding sequence is TGCGCCAGCAGCCGCCTGACAGGGGCCGTAGAAAAACTGTTTTTT. Translated: CASSRLTGAVEKLFF.

The chain uses TRBV2 and TRBJ1-1; D is unclear. CDR3 size: 15 residues. Germline V gene lookup returns CDR1 SNHLY and CDR2 FYNNEI. Trimming removed 0 bases from V and 1 base from J, with 9 bases in between. The DNA of the CDR3 is TGTGCCAGCAGTGAAGCGTTCGGAGGGAACACTGAAGCTTTCTTT. Protein: CASSEAFGGNTEAFF.

DNA for the CDR3: TGCGCCAGCAGCCCACACGTGACAGAACGAAACGGGGAGCTGTTTTTT. Its protein is CASSPHVTERNGELFF. V is TRBV4-1 and J is TRBJ2-2; D perhaps matches TRBD1 (5 bases). Trimming pared 4 bases from V and 7 bases from J, leaving 19 bases between. Germline CDR1 is MGHRA and CDR2 is YSYEKL. This CDR3 comprises 16 residues.

The V gene is TRBV29-1, the J gene TRBJ1-5; 7 bases are a match to TRBD1. This CDR3 is 13 amino acids long. With 6 bases clipped from V and 4 bases from J, the junction kept 6 bases outside the gene matches. Germline lookup yields CDR1 SQVTM and CDR2 ANQGSEA. CDR3 sequence: CSVGTELNQPQHF. The CDR3 nucleotides are TGCAGCGTCGGGACAGAACTTAATCAGCCCCAGCATTTT.

The V and J genes are TRBV4-1 and TRBJ1-5, with D tentatively TRBD1 (6 bases). V lost 3 bases, J lost 3 bases, and 15 bases lay in between. CDR1 is MGHRA and CDR2 is YSYEKL in the germline V gene. This CDR3 has 16 residues. CDR3 amino acids: CASSQGRGQINQPQHF. In DNA form, the CDR3 reads TGCGCCAGCAGCCAGGGGAGGGGACAAATCAATCAGCCCCAGCATTTT.

The V and J genes are TRBV10-3 and TRBJ1-5; TRBD1 matches at 10 bases. The trim removed 6 bases at V and 4 bases at J, leaving 0 bases unmatched. The CDR3 loop spans 13 amino acids. Germline V gene sequence: CDR1 ENHRY, CDR2 SYGVKD. The chain's CDR3 is CAIRDRGNQPQHF. CDR3 coding DNA: TGTGCCATCAGGGACAGGGGGAATCAGCCCCAGCATTTT.

The chain couples TRBV19 to TRBJ1-5; D is undetermined. V was pared by 4 bases and J by 4 bases, with 11 bases between. The V gene's germline CDR1 is LNHDA and CDR2 SQIVND (reference sequence). The CDR3 has 14 residues. In DNA form, the CDR3 reads TGTGCCAGTAGTAGGGATGGAGGGAATCAGCCCCAGCATTTT. Translation: CASSRDGGNQPQHF.

The CDR3 sequence: CASSQDGTGGYGSPLHF. The CDR3 bases are TGCGCCAGCAGCCAAGATGGGACAGGGGGCTACGGATCACCCCTCCACTTT. This rearrangement joins TRBV4-1 to TRBJ1-6; 12 nucleotides align to TRBD1. Germline V CDR1 and CDR2: MGHRA, YSYEKL. With V trimmed by 0 bases and J by 10 bases, 7 bases remained unmatched. The length of the CDR3 is 17 residues.

The V and J genes are TRBV11-2 and TRBJ1-4; D is undetermined. The CDR3 extends over 16 amino acids. Germline V CDR1 and CDR2: SGHAT, FQNNGV. The V end lost 1 base, the J end lost 3 bases, and 12 bases lay between the germline ends. The CDR3 sequence is CASSLAGRSSNEKLFF. As DNA, the CDR3 is TGTGCCAGCAGCTTAGCGGGTCGCAGTTCTAATGAAAAACTGTTTTTT. The variable domain in full, completed from reference TRBV11-2 and TRBJ1-4, reads EAGVAQSPRYKIIEKRQSVAFWCNPISGHATLYWYQQILGQGPKLLIQFQNNGVVDDSQLPKDRFSAERLKGVDSTLKIQPAKLEDSAVYLCASSLAGRSSNEKLFFGSGTQLSVL.

The CDR3, as DNA: TGCGCCAGCAGCCAAGACCCCCTTAGCAATCAGCCCCAGCATTTT. This encodes CASSQDPLSNQPQHF. The rearrangement uses TRBV4-1 and TRBJ1-5; no clear D gene. V gave up 0 bases and J gave up 0 bases, with 6 bases separating them. This CDR3 contains 15 residues. Per germline, CDR1 MGHRA and CDR2 YSYEKL.

The chain recombines TRBV2 with TRBJ1-2; 8 bases agree with TRBD1. J gave up 6 bases and V 3 bases, and 9 bases lay outside the gene matches. The CDR3 contains 15 residues. CDR1 SNHLY and CDR2 FYNNEI come from the germline V gene. The CDR3 nucleotides are TGTGCCAGCAGTGACAGGGGGCGGAGTTTCAATGGCTACACCTTC. It is translated as CASSDRGRSFNGYTF.

The rearrangement links TRBV4-1 to TRBJ2-1; 9 bases are a match to TRBD1. The V gene end was trimmed by 4 bases and the J gene end by 7 bases; junction bases not matched to a gene: 11. This CDR3 spans 16 amino acids. The germline V gene has CDR1 MGHRA and CDR2 YSYEKL. CDR3 sequence (DNA): TGCGCCAGCAGCCGGCAAGACAGGGGGTCATATAATGAGCAGTTCTTC. Translated, it gives CASSRQDRGSYNEQFF.

The rearrangement joins TRBV10-3 to TRBJ1-4; D is possibly TRBD1 (5 bases). Germline V gene sequence: CDR1 ENHRY, CDR2 SYGVKD. V gave up 4 bases and J gave up 8 bases, with 14 bases separating them. This CDR3 has 14 residues. The CDR3 reads CAISGAGGGEKLFF. CDR3 sequence (DNA): TGTGCCATCAGTGGAGCTGGGGGAGGCGAAAAACTGTTTTTT.

The gene calls are TRBV13 and TRBJ2-5; 7 nucleotides match TRBD2. This CDR3 is 14 amino acids long. With V trimmed by 5 bases and J by 1 base, 4 bases remained unmatched. Germline CDR1 and CDR2: PRHDT and FYEKMQ (reference sequence). CDR3 coding DNA: TGTGCCAGCAGCACCATAGCGGGCCAAGAGACCCAGTACTTC. Translation gives CASSTIAGQETQYF. The variable domain in full, with the rest retrieved from reference TRBV13 and TRBJ2-5, is AAGVIQSPRHLIKEKRETATLKCYPIPRHDTVYWYQQGPGQDPQFLISFYEKMQSDKGSIPDRFSAQQFSDYHSELNMSSLELGDSALYFCASSTIAGQETQYFGPGTRLLVL.

CDR3 protein: CAWSASRDRVSDQPQHF. The DNA for the CDR3 is TGTGCCTGGAGTGCGAGCCGGGACAGGGTTTCCGATCAGCCCCAGCATTTT. The V call is TRBV30, the J call TRBJ1-5; TRBD1 matches 9 bases. The germline V gene encodes CDR1 GTSNPN and CDR2 SVGIG (reference sequence). J lost 5 bases, V lost 1 base, and 12 bases had no gene match. The CDR3 totals 17 residues.

The V gene is TRBV27, the J gene TRBJ1-5; D is ambiguous. The ends were cut back, 1 base at V and 6 bases at J, with 7 bases in the middle. The CDR3 length is 13 residues. Germline-derived CDR1 and CDR2 are MNHEY and SMNVEV (reference sequence). The CDR3, as DNA: TGTGCCAGCAGTTTATACGGGAGTCAGCCCCAGCATTTT. Amino acid sequence: CASSLYGSQPQHF.